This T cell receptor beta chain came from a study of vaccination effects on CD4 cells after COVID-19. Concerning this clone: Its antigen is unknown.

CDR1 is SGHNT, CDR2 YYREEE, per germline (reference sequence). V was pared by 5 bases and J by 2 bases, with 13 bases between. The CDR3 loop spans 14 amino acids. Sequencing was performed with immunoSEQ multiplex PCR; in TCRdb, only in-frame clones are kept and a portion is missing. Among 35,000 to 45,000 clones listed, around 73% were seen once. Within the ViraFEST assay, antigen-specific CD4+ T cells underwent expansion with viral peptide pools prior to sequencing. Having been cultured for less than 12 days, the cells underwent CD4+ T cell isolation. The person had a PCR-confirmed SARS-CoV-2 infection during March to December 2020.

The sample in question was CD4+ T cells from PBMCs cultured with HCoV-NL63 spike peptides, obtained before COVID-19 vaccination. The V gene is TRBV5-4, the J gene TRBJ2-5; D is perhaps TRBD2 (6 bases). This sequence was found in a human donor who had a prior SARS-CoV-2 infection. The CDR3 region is CASSWTTTQETQYF. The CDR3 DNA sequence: TGTGCCAGCAGTTGGACTACTACACAAGAGACCCAGTACTTC.